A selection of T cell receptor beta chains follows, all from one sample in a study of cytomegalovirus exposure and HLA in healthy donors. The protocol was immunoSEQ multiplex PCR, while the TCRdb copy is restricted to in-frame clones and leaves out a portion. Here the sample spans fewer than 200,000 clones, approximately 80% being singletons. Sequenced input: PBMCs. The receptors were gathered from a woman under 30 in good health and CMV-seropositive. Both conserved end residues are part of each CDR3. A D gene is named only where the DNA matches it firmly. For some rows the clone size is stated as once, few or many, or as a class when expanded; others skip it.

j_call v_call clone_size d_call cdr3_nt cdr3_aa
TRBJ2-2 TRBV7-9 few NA TGTGCCAGCAGCCGCGGCGGCGGGACCGGGGAGCTGTTTTTT CASSRGGGTGELFF
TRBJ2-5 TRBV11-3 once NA TGTGCCAGCAGCTTAGGACTGGGGGGGCCCCAAGAGACCCAGTACTTC CASSLGLGGPQETQYF
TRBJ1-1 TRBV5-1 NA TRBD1 TGCGCCAGCAGCTCAAGGGGGCAAGCCACTGAAGCTTTCTTT CASSSRGQATEAFF
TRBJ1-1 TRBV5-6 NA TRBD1 TGTGCCAGCAGCTTGGGACAGGGTGTCACTAAAGCTTTCTTT CASSLGQGVTKAFF
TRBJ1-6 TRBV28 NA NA TGTGCCAGCAAAGGGGGCTATAATTCACCCCTCCACTTT CASKGGYNSPLHF
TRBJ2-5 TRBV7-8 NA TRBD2 TGTGCCAGCGGACCTTTAGCGGGGGGGCAGGAGACCCAGTACTTC CASGPLAGGQETQYF
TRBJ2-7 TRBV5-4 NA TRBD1 TGTGCCAGCAGCTTGGCCCCCCGGACAGGCTACGAGCAGTACTTC CASSLAPRTGYEQYF
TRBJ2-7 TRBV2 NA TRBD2 TGTGCCAGCAGTTGGAACAGGGGACTAGCAGTTTATCGCTCCTACGAGCAGTACTTC CASSWNRGLAVYRSYEQYF
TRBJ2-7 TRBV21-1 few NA TGTGCCAGCAGCGAGCGGACGGGAGCCTACGAGCAGTACTTC CASSERTGAYEQYF
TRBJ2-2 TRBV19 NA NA TGTGCCAGTAGTATTCCTGACAGAAACACCGGGGAGCTGTTTTTT CASSIPDRNTGELFF
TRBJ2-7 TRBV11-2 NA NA TGTGCCAGCAGCTTAGGGCGGGGCAGGGAAAGGACCTACGAGCAGTACTTC CASSLGRGRERTYEQYF
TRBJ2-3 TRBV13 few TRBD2 TGTGCCAGCAGCTTAAAATCCGGCTGGGGACTAGCGGGGAGGTCAGATACGCAGTATTTT CASSLKSGWGLAGRSDTQYF
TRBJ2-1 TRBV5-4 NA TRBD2 TGTGCCAGCAGCTCCTCGGGACTAGCGGGGTACAATGAGCAGTTCTTC CASSSSGLAGYNEQFF
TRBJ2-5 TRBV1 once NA TGCACCAGCAGAAACAATAGGACAGGGAAAAGAGAGACCCAGTACTTC CTSRNNRTGKRETQYF
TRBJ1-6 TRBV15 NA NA TGTGCCACCAGCCCCCGCCGGGAGAATTCACCCCTCCACTTT CATSPRRENSPLHF
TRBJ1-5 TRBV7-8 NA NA TGTGCCAGCAGCCCTGGGCTTCAGCCCCAGCATTTT CASSPGLQPQHF
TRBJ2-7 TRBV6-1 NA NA TGTGCCGTTCGGGTTGAACGCTCCTACGAGCAGTACTTC CAVRVERSYEQYF
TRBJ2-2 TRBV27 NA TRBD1 TGTGCCAGCGGCCGACAGGGGGCAGGCGGGGAGCTGTTTTTT CASGRQGAGGELFF
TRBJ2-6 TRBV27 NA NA TGTGCCAGCAGTTTAACTAGTCCTGGGGCCAACGTCCTGACTTTC CASSLTSPGANVLTF
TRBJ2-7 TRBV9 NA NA TGTGCCAGCAGCGTAGTCTGGTCAGAGACTCTCTACGAGCAGTACTTC CASSVVWSETLYEQYF
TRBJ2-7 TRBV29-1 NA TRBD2 TGCAGCGTGGGGGGGTACTCCTACGAGCAGTACTTC CSVGGYSYEQYF
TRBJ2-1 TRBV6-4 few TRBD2 TGTGCCAGCAGTGACTCGCGGGGGGGCTACAATGAGCAGTTCTTC CASSDSRGGYNEQFF
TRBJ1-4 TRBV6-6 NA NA TGTGCCAGCAGTTACAGGGGTGGCGAAAAACTGTTTTTT CASSYRGGEKLFF
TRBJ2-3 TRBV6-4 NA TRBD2 TGTGCCAGCAGCCAAACTAGCGGGCCCACAGATACGCAGTATTTT CASSQTSGPTDTQYF
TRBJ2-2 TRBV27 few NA TGTGCCAGCAGTTTATCTAGGCCAGCGGCCGGGGAGCTGTTTTTT CASSLSRPAAGELFF
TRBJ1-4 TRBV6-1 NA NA TGTGCCAGCAGTGAAGGGTGGGGGAGGGTGCATGAAAAACTGTTTTTT CASSEGWGRVHEKLFF
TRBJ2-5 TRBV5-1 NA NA TGCGCCAGCAGCGTACAAGAGACCCAGTACTTC CASSVQETQYF
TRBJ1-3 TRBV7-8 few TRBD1 TGTGCCAGCAGGACAGGGGACGGAAACACCATATATTTT CASRTGDGNTIYF
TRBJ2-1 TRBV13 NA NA TGTGCCAGCACAGGCAGCACCTACAATGAGCAGTTCTTC CASTGSTYNEQFF
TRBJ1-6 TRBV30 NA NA TGTGCCTGGAACACAGGGTCGGGTTCACCCCTCCACTTT CAWNTGSGSPLHF
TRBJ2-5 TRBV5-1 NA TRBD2 TGCGCCAGCAGCTCCGGGACTATAATTCAGGAGACCCAGTACTTC CASSSGTIIQETQYF
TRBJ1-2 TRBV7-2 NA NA TGTGCCAGCAGCTTAACCCCCCCAGGGCCCGAGGGCTACACCTTC CASSLTPPGPEGYTF
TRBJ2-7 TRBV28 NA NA TGTGCCAGCAGTCTCCCATCTAGGAACGAGCAGTACTTC CASSLPSRNEQYF
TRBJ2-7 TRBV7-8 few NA TGTGCCAGCAGCCCCCCCGTAGTACCTTTTGCGTACGAGCAGTACTTC CASSPPVVPFAYEQYF
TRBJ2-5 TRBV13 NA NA TGTGCCAGCTGTCCGCTAGGGGGAGATGAGACCCAGTACTTC CASCPLGGDETQYF
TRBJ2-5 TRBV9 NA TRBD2 TGTGCCAGCAGCGTCGGCGGGGGGGCTAGAGAGACCCAGTACTTC CASSVGGGARETQYF
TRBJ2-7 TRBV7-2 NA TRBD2 TGTGCCAGCAGCTTAGCGCGGACTAGCGGGGGGGTCTTCCCCTCTCGTCCCTACGAGCAGTACTTC CASSLARTSGGVFPSRPYEQYF
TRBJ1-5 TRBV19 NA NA TGTGCCAGTAGCCCAGGGGATCCCAATCGTCAGCCCCAGCATTTT CASSPGDPNRQPQHF
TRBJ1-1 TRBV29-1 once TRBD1 TGCAGCGCCCAGGGGGCCGGGGAAACTGAAGCTTTCTTT CSAQGAGETEAFF
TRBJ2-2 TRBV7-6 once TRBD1 TGTGCCAGCAGCTTAGATGAAGGTCGGGGACAGGGTAACACCGGGGAGCTGTTTTTT CASSLDEGRGQGNTGELFF
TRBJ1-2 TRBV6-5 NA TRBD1 TGTGCCAGCAGTCCCGGGACAGGGGGAGGCTACACCTTC CASSPGTGGGYTF
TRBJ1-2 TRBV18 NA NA TGTGCCAGCTCACCACCTTCTCTGGTCCAACTATATGGCTACACCTTC CASSPPSLVQLYGYTF
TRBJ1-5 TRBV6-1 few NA TGTGCCAGCAGTGAAGCGGGCAGGGGCAATCAGCCCCAGCATTTT CASSEAGRGNQPQHF
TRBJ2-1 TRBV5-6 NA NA TGTGCCAGCAGCTCTGAGGCAGGGAAGGTAATGAATGAGCAGTTCTTC CASSSEAGKVMNEQFF
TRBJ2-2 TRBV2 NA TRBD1 TGTGCCAGCAGTGGGGGGACAGGGCTCGGGGAGCTGTTTTTT CASSGGTGLGELFF
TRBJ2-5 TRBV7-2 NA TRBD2 TGTGCCAGCACCCTAGGCCTAGCGGGGGGGCCAGGGGAGACCCAGTACTTC CASTLGLAGGPGETQYF
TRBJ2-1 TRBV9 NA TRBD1 TGTGCCAGCAGCCCCCCCCACTCCAGGGCAGGGGGCATCAATGAGCAGTTCTTC CASSPPHSRAGGINEQFF
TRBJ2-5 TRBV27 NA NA TGTGCCAGCAGTTTAGGGGGGTCGGGGGAGACCCAGTACTTC CASSLGGSGETQYF
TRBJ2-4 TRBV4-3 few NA TGCGCCAGCAGCCAAAGTCAGGTTGCCAAAAACATTCAGTACTTC CASSQSQVAKNIQYF
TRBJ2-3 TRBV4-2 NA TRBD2 TGTGCCAGCAGCCGAGCCGCCCCGGGGGCTAGCGGGGGGGGGAGCACAGATACGCAGTATTTT CASSRAAPGASGGGSTDTQYF
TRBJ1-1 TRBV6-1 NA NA TGTGCCAGCAGTGTGCCGGGAGGGAACACTGAAGCTTTCTTT CASSVPGGNTEAFF
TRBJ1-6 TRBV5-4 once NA TGTGCCAGCAGTGCAGGGGACACTTATGATTCACCCCTCCACTTT CASSAGDTYDSPLHF
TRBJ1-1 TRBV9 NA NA TGTGCCAGCAGCGTAGCGGAGGCCACTGAAGCTTTCTTT CASSVAEATEAFF
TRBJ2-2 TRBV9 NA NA TGTGCCAGCAGCGTAGAGGTTGACACCACCACCGGGGAGCTGTTTTTT CASSVEVDTTTGELFF
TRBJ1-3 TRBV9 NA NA TGTGCCAGCAGCCTCACAGGGAACACCATATATTTT CASSLTGNTIYF
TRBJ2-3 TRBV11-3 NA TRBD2 TGTGCCAGCAAACGGACTAGCGGTAGCACAGATACGCAGTATTTT CASKRTSGSTDTQYF
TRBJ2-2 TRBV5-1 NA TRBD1 TGCGCCAGCAGCCCTGAGGGACAGGGAAACGCGAACACCGGGGAGCTGTTTTTT CASSPEGQGNANTGELFF
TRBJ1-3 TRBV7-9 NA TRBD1 TGTGCCACTTCGGGACAGGGTTATGGAAACACCATATATTTT CATSGQGYGNTIYF
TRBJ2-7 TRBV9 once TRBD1 TGTGCCAGCAGCCCCCGGACAGGGGGCGAGCAGTACTTC CASSPRTGGEQYF
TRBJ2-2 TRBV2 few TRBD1 TGTGCCAGCAGCGGTCTCAGGGGGCAGGGGACCGGGGAGCTGTTTTTT CASSGLRGQGTGELFF